The 27 T cell receptor beta chains below come from one sample, sequenced in a study of blood T cell repertoires in COVID-19. The method was immunoSEQ multiplex PCR; TCRdb's version includes in-frame clones alone and lacks a portion of them. The sample has approximately 91,000 clones, under 85% seen once; the top ten hold roughly a quarter. Sequencing input: peripheral blood. These receptors all come from a man aged 70 or older with acute or convalescent COVID-19.

This chain uses TRBV5-8 with TRBJ1-5; D unclear. This CDR3 is built from 16 residues. Germline lookup yields CDR1 SGHTS and CDR2 YDEGEE. Trimming left V 0 bases short and J 0 bases short, with 10 bases between. CDR3: CASSLVGRTSNQPQHF. CDR3 nucleotides: TGTGCCAGCAGCTTGGTGGGGAGAACTAGCAATCAGCCCCAGCATTTT. Full variable domain (missing parts from reference TRBV5-8 and TRBJ1-5): EAGVTQSPTHLIKTRGQQATLRCSPISGHTSVYWYQQALGLGLQFLLWYDEGEERNRGNFPPRFSGRQFPNYSSELNVNALELEDSALYLCASSLVGRTSNQPQHFGDGTRLSIL.

The V and J genes are TRBV5-1 and TRBJ2-5; unclear D gene. The ends were cut back, 6 bases at V and 1 base at J, with 4 bases in the middle. The CDR3 covers 11 residues. Germline V lookup: CDR1 SGHRS, CDR2 YFSETQ. The CDR3 region has the DNA TGCGCCAGCACTTCCCAAGAGACCCAGTACTTC. This translates into CASTSQETQYF.

The V gene is TRBV3-1 (or the pseudogene TRBV3-2), the J gene TRBJ2-5; D may be TRBD1 (5 bases). Trimming shortened V by 1 base and J by 2 bases, and 8 bases separated the two germline ends. The CDR3 spans 14 residues. CDR1 and CDR2 (germline): LGHDT, YNNKEL (reference sequence). The CDR3, as DNA: TGTGCCAGCAGCCAAGTGCGACAGCAAGAGACCCAGTACTTC. Translating it yields CASSQVRQQETQYF.

The genes are TRBV9 and TRBJ2-2, with D possibly TRBD2 on 6 matching bases. The V and J ends lost 2 bases and 5 bases respectively, with 10 bases between them. This CDR3 region has 14 residues. Germline loops: CDR1 SGDLS, CDR2 YYNGEE. The CDR3 loop reads CASSVIRETGELFF. The CDR3 bases are TGTGCCAGCAGCGTCATACGGGAGACCGGGGAGCTGTTTTTT.

This clone has more than one count but fewer than ten. The gene calls are TRBV9 and TRBJ2-1; D call uncertain. CDR1 is SGDLS, CDR2 YYNGEE, per germline. Trimming removed 2 bases at V and 7 bases at J, with 10 bases between. The CDR3 runs 13 residues. The CDR3 protein is CASSVDLLNEQFF. For the CDR3, the DNA is TGTGCCAGCAGCGTCGACTTGTTAAATGAGCAGTTCTTC.

This chain joins TRBV19 and TRBJ2-7, with 11 positions matching TRBD1. The germline gives CDR1 LNHDA, CDR2 SQIVND (reference sequence). CDR3 length: 14 amino acids. The J segment lost 0 bases and the V segment lost 6 bases, leaving 1 base of the junction unmatched. Written as DNA, the CDR3 is TGTGCCAGTAGGGACAGGGGGCACTCCTACGAGCAGTACTTC. Protein: CASRDRGHSYEQYF. Full variable domain (remainder filled in from reference TRBV19 and TRBJ2-7): DGGITQSPKYLFRKEGQNVTLSCEQNLNHDAMYWYRQDPGQGLRLIYYSQIVNDFQKGDIAEGYSVSREKKESFPLTVTSAQKNPTAFYLCASRDRGHSYEQYFGPGTRLTVT.

The chain combines TRBV2 with TRBJ2-5; D perhaps matches TRBD2 (6 bases). This CDR3 is 14 amino acids long. The V gene lost 7 bases and the J gene lost 4 bases, with 16 bases spanning the gap. Germline CDR1 and CDR2: SNHLY and FYNNEI. The CDR3 coding sequence is TGTGCCAGCACCGAGTATTCGGAGGGAGAGACCCAGTACTTC. Its translation is CASTEYSEGETQYF.

The chain employs TRBV11-2 and TRBJ1-1; a possible D gene is TRBD1 (5 bases). Trimming removed 5 bases at V and 2 bases at J, with 12 bases between. This CDR3 is built from 14 residues. Germline-derived CDR1 and CDR2 are SGHAT and FQNNGV. The CDR3 loop reads CASSATVGNTEAFF. For the CDR3, the DNA is TGTGCCAGCAGCGCGACAGTGGGAAACACTGAAGCTTTCTTT. The variable domain in full, completed from reference TRBV11-2 and TRBJ1-1, reads EAGVAQSPRYKIIEKRQSVAFWCNPISGHATLYWYQQILGQGPKLLIQFQNNGVVDDSQLPKDRFSAERLKGVDSTLKIQPAKLEDSAVYLCASSATVGNTEAFFGQGTRLTVV.

The chain is built from TRBV7-9 and TRBJ2-7, with 9 bases identical to TRBD1. From germline, CDR1 is SEHNR and CDR2 FQNEAQ (reference sequence). CDR3 size: 17 residues. With V trimmed by 5 bases and J by 3 bases, 14 bases remained unmatched. The CDR3 nucleotides are TGTGCCAGCAGCCCCACTCCCGGGACAGGGATCGGCTACGAGCAGTACTTC. Its translation: CASSPTPGTGIGYEQYF.

This sequence joins TRBV18 and TRBJ2-7; D call uncertain. Germline loops: CDR1 KGHSH, CDR2 LQKENI. Between the trimmed V and J ends, which lost 3 bases and 1 base, there was a span of 10 bases. The CDR3 has 14 amino acids. For the CDR3, the DNA is TGTGCCAGCTCACCGCGCGACGGGTCCTACGAGCAGTACTTC. Translation: CASSPRDGSYEQYF.

This chain uses TRBV9 with TRBJ1-2; 9 nucleotides align to TRBD1. Germline V CDR1 and CDR2: SGDLS, YYNGEE. V was clipped by 0 bases and J by 2 bases; unmatched bases: 5. This CDR3 region has 16 residues. The CDR3 DNA reads TGTGCCAGCAGCGTAGCGGAGGGACAGGGAAACTATGGCTACACCTTC. It codes for CASSVAEGQGNYGYTF.

CDR3 DNA: TGTGCCAGCAGTTATTGGACCGGGACAGGGACCTACGAGCAGTACTTC. This translates into CASSYWTGTGTYEQYF. This chain links TRBV6-6 with TRBJ2-7; 9 nucleotides agree with TRBD1. Germline CDR1 reads MNHNY; CDR2 reads SVGAGI (reference sequence). Trimming removed 3 bases from V and 2 bases from J; junction bases left unmatched: 8. The CDR3 is made up of 16 amino acids.

The V and J genes are TRBV24-1 and TRBJ2-1; TRBD1 is a possible D gene (7 bases). The V gene lost 4 bases and the J gene lost 5 bases, with 11 bases spanning the gap. Germline CDR1 reads KGHDR; CDR2 reads SFDVKD. This CDR3 has 14 amino acids. CDR3 protein: CATSEQGGNNEQFF. The CDR3 coding sequence is TGTGCCACCAGTGAGCAGGGGGGAAACAATGAGCAGTTCTTC.

The genes are TRBV24-1 and TRBJ2-1, with D tentatively TRBD2 (5 bases). Trimming took off 2 bases at V and 0 bases at J, with 13 bases between the two ends. The CDR3 contains 17 residues. Germline V CDR1 and CDR2: KGHDR, SFDVKD. The CDR3 sequence is CATSDSHSGLSYNEQFF. CDR3 sequence (DNA): TGTGCCACCAGTGATTCCCACAGCGGCCTCTCCTACAATGAGCAGTTCTTC.

This clone was observed a single time. Other DNA sequences of this sample code for an identical CDR3. The V gene is TRBV2, the J gene TRBJ1-1; 7 bases map to TRBD1. The CDR3 is 13 amino acids. The V and J ends lost 6 bases and 5 bases, in that order; junction bases with no gene match: 6. CDR1 SNHLY and CDR2 FYNNEI come from the germline V gene. The CDR3 nucleotides are TGTGCCAGCAGCACAGGGGCGGGAACTGAAGCTTTCTTT. Its translation: CASSTGAGTEAFF.

The chain is built from TRBV7-3 and TRBJ2-1, with a tentative D call TRBD2 (6 bases). Trimming shortened V by 1 base and J by 4 bases, and 11 bases separated the two germline ends. Germline CDR1 is SGHTA and CDR2 is FQGTGA. The CDR3 sequence is 15 residues long. The CDR3 here is CASSLNPAGYNEQFF. CDR3 sequence (DNA): TGTGCCAGCAGCTTAAACCCCGCGGGGTACAATGAGCAGTTCTTC.

The gene calls are TRBV5-6 and TRBJ2-2, with 7 bases identical to TRBD2. CDR1 SGHDT and CDR2 YYEEEE come from the germline V gene. CDR3 length: 15 residues. The V and J ends lost 0 bases and 4 bases, in that order; junction bases with no gene match: 3. CDR3 bases: TGTGCCAGCAGCTTGGCTAGCGGTCGCACCGGGGAGCTGTTTTTT. Protein product: CASSLASGRTGELFF.

This chain links TRBV20-1 with TRBJ1-4; 8 positions agree with TRBD1. The CDR3 sequence is 15 residues long. Germline V CDR1 and CDR2: DFQATT, SNEGSKA (reference sequence). After removal of 3 bases from V and 6 bases from J, the junction contained 9 bases not matched to a gene. The CDR3 sequence is CSASSPNRGDEKLFF. CDR3 sequence (DNA): TGCAGTGCTAGTTCGCCCAACAGGGGGGATGAAAAACTGTTTTTT.

The J gene is TRBJ2-7, the V gene TRBV30, with 10 bases aligning to TRBD2. The CDR3 covers 18 residues. The V gene's germline CDR1 is GTSNPN and CDR2 SVGIG (reference sequence). V was pared by 0 bases and J by 4 bases, with 15 bases of the junction left unmatched. Here the CDR3 reads CAWSVQKAEREGRYEQYF. The DNA of the CDR3 is TGTGCCTGGAGTGTACAAAAGGCCGAGCGGGAGGGCCGGTACGAGCAGTACTTC.

This clone has only a few counts. This chain uses TRBV18 with TRBJ1-2; TRBD1 matches at 7 bases. V was clipped by 2 bases and J by 3 bases; unmatched bases: 6. The CDR3 consists of 15 residues. Per the germline V gene, CDR1 is KGHSH and CDR2 is LQKENI. CDR3 region: CASSPGDRTDYGYTF. CDR3 DNA sequence: TGTGCCAGCTCACCAGGGGACAGAACGGACTATGGCTACACCTTC.

In this sample, this clone turned up a few times. J is TRBJ1-3 and V is TRBV19; D gene ambiguous. Trimming shortened V by 11 bases and J by 1 base, and 6 bases separated the two germline ends. The CDR3 consists of 11 residues. Germline CDR1 and CDR2: LNHDA and SQIVND (reference sequence). CDR3 coding DNA: TGTGCCTCCCCGTCTGGAAACACCATATATTTT. This codes for CASPSGNTIYF.

V is TRBV10-3 and J is TRBJ2-1, with 12 bases fitting TRBD2. Germline V CDR1 and CDR2: ENHRY, SYGVKD. The trim removed 0 bases at V and 7 bases at J, leaving 10 bases unmatched. The CDR3 covers 18 residues. The CDR3 protein is CAISESSGWTSGKNEQFF. In DNA form, the CDR3 reads TGTGCCATCAGTGAGTCTTCGGGTTGGACTAGCGGGAAGAATGAGCAGTTCTTC.

This rearrangement joins TRBV28 to TRBJ2-7; TRBD1 matches 8 bases. J gave up 5 bases and V 7 bases, and 7 bases lay outside the gene matches. Germline values: CDR1 MDHEN, CDR2 SYDVKM. CDR3 length: 13 amino acids. The CDR3 DNA reads as TGTGCCAGCATCCTGACAGGGGCGGACGAGCAGTACTTC. The encoded protein is CASILTGADEQYF.

This chain connects TRBV4-2 to TRBJ2-7; no clear D. CDR3 size: 13 residues. The V end was cut by 1 base, the J end by 5 bases, with 9 bases between. Germline V lookup: CDR1 LGHNA, CDR2 YNFKEQ. The CDR3 region has the DNA TGTGCCAGCAGCCAAGTCCGAATAGACGAGCAGTACTTC. It yields the protein CASSQVRIDEQYF.

The chain employs TRBV11-2 and TRBJ2-2; the D gene is possibly TRBD1 (5 bases). V lost 3 bases to trimming and J lost 1 base, with 12 bases between them. Germline CDR1 and CDR2: SGHAT and FQNNGV. The CDR3 covers 16 residues. The CDR3 DNA reads as TGTGCCAGCAGCTTTACGGATGGACAGAACACCGGGGAGCTGTTTTTT. This codes for CASSFTDGQNTGELFF.

The chain links TRBV5-3 to TRBJ1-2; TRBD1 matches 7 bases. TRBV5-3 belongs to the ORF category, with a function that is uncertain. This CDR3 is built from 15 residues. V shed 5 bases, J shed 4 bases, and the junction held 11 bases outside the gene matches. In DNA form, the CDR3 reads TGTGCCAGAAGTACTCCCGGGACAGTCTTCTATGGCTACACCTTC. Translating gives CARSTPGTVFYGYTF.

The chain carries TRBV28 and TRBJ1-1; 8 bases match TRBD1. CDR3 length: 15 amino acids. V shed 6 bases, J shed 3 bases, and the junction held 9 bases outside the gene matches. Germline V gene sequence: CDR1 MDHEN, CDR2 SYDVKM. As DNA, the CDR3 is TGTGCCAGCAGCTCAGGGGGCAGGAGGGACACTGAAGCTTTCTTT. Translating it yields CASSSGGRRDTEAFF.